This T cell receptor beta chain was captured by sequencing in a study of cytomegalovirus exposure and HLA in healthy donors. Study-level points and caveats: Trimming of TCR beta V- and J-genes showed a link, identified in a later analysis, to a missense DCLRE1C variant. Apparent HLA restriction characterized most CMV-associated TCR beta chains in a later analysis.

This PCR relied on a set of 60 Vbeta primers and 13 Jbeta primers. Measured with immunoSEQ multiplex PCR; TCRdb has only the in-frame clones, and not every one. Of under 75,000 clones listed, 86% are singletons. CDR1 and CDR2 (germline): MNHEY, SVGAGI. The CDR3 runs to 14 residues. V gave up 6 bases and J gave up 6 bases, with 15 bases separating them. Comments on this clone: The antigen is undetermined.

This TCR was sampled from a young woman in good health and CMV-seronegative. V usage is TRBV6-5 and J usage is TRBJ2-1, with a weak D call TRBD2 (5 bases). The specimen sequenced was PBMCs. The CDR3 DNA follows: TGTGCCAGCAGAACCCTAGCAGAAGCCAATGAGCAGTTCTTC. Residues: CASRTLAEANEQFF.